Following are 10 T cell receptor beta chains from one sample sequenced in a study of blood T cell repertoires in COVID-19. This table comes from immunoSEQ multiplex PCR, and its TCRdb copy is limited to in-frame clones, with some not included. Of roughly 200,000 clones in the sample, roughly 84% were seen once. The source material was peripheral blood. The receptor source for this set is a person between 65 and 79 years old with COVID-19, enrolled during active disease.

The CDR3 nucleotides are TGTGCCAGTAGTACCCGACAGGGATCAGAGACCCAGTACTTC. It translates to CASSTRQGSETQYF. The chain joins TRBV19 to TRBJ2-5; 7 bases agree with TRBD1. Unmatched junction bases numbered 6, after V lost 4 bases and J lost 4 bases. Germline CDR1 and CDR2: LNHDA and SQIVND (reference sequence). The CDR3 has 14 residues. Full variable domain (remainder filled in from reference TRBV19 and TRBJ2-5): DGGITQSPKYLFRKEGQNVTLSCEQNLNHDAMYWYRQDPGQGLRLIYYSQIVNDFQKGDIAEGYSVSREKKESFPLTVTSAQKNPTAFYLCASSTRQGSETQYFGPGTRLLVL.

The rearrangement uses TRBV2 and TRBJ1-5, with 7 nucleotides matching TRBD1. CDR1 is SNHLY, CDR2 FYNNEI, per germline. The CDR3 is 13 amino acids. V was pared by 6 bases and J by 4 bases, with 3 bases of the junction left unmatched. The DNA for the CDR3 is TGTGCCAGCAGCGGGGGACAGAATCAGCCCCAGCATTTT. Amino acid sequence: CASSGGQNQPQHF. Based on the CDR3 plus reference TRBV2 and TRBJ1-5, the full variable domain is EPEVTQTPSHQVTQMGQEVILRCVPISNHLYFYWYRQILGQKVEFLVSFYNNEISEKSEIFDDQFSVERPDGSNFTLKIRSTKLEDSAMYFCASSGGQNQPQHFGDGTRLSIL.

The chain recombines TRBV3-1 (or the pseudogene TRBV3-2) with TRBJ1-2, with 9 bases aligning to TRBD1. Germline V gene lookup returns CDR1 LGHDT and CDR2 YNNKEL (reference sequence). V shed 4 bases, J shed 4 bases, and the junction held 10 bases outside the gene matches. This CDR3 region has 16 residues. The CDR3 coding sequence is TGTGCCAGCAGCCTCCTGGACAGGGGTCTATCCTATGGCTACACCTTC. Residues: CASSLLDRGLSYGYTF.

Concerning this clone: The same CDR3 can be traced to other DNA sequences in this sample. This chain joins TRBV18 and TRBJ2-7; 8 bases align to TRBD2. The germline V gene encodes CDR1 KGHSH and CDR2 LQKENI. The trim removed 2 bases at V and 3 bases at J, leaving 0 bases unmatched. The CDR3 length is 13 residues. The CDR3 DNA sequence: TGTGCCAGCTCACCAAGCGGGGGCTACGAGCAGTACTTC. Its translation: CASSPSGGYEQYF.

The V call is TRBV7-6, the J call TRBJ2-7; TRBD1 agrees at 9 bases. The CDR3 length is 15 residues. After removal of 2 bases from V and 7 bases from J, the junction contained 9 bases not matched to a gene. The germline gives CDR1 SGHVS, CDR2 FNYEAQ. The CDR3, as DNA: TGTGCCAGCAGCTTATGGGGACAGGGTCATCAGGAGCAGTACTTC. Encoded protein: CASSLWGQGHQEQYF.

V and J are TRBV5-4 and TRBJ2-7, with 7 nucleotides matching TRBD1. Germline V gene lookup returns CDR1 SGHNT and CDR2 YYREEE (reference sequence). Trimming cost V 4 bases and J 2 bases; bases outside gene matches: 9. CDR3 length equals 15 residues. Here the CDR3 reads CASSQDRWSAYEQYF. In DNA form, the CDR3 reads TGTGCCAGCAGCCAGGACAGGTGGAGTGCCTACGAGCAGTACTTC.

The V gene is TRBV7-2, the J gene TRBJ2-3; no reliable D call. V lost 4 bases to trimming and J lost 6 bases, with 17 bases between them. The V gene's germline CDR1 is SGHTA and CDR2 FQGNSA. This CDR3 is 15 amino acids long. CDR3 in DNA: TGTGCCAGCAGCTCAAGGCTGGGCACATCCGATACGCAGTATTTT. This encodes CASSSRLGTSDTQYF.

The chain has TRBV28 and TRBJ1-2; D perhaps matches TRBD1 (6 bases). V lost 6 bases, J lost 4 bases, and 12 bases lay in between. The CDR3 length is 13 residues. Germline CDR1 reads MDHEN; CDR2 reads SYDVKM. The CDR3 coding sequence is TGTGCCAGCAGGCAAACAGGGTCCTATGGCTACACCTTC. It codes for CASRQTGSYGYTF.

This clone occurred once. This sequence joins TRBV6-2 or TRBV6-3 and TRBJ2-3, with D possibly TRBD2 on 5 matching bases. There are 13 residues in the CDR3. Germline CDR1 and CDR2: MNHEY and SVGEGT. Deletions cut 5 bases from V and 9 bases from J, with 15 bases between. The CDR3 reads CASSRLAFVTQYF. The CDR3, as DNA: TGTGCCAGCAGTCGGTTAGCGTTTGTGACGCAGTATTTT.

The chain employs TRBV29-1 and TRBJ1-1; D ambiguous. V gave up 7 bases and J gave up 1 base, with 4 bases separating them. CDR1 and CDR2 from the germline V gene are SQVTM and ANQGSEA. This CDR3 region has 10 residues. As DNA, the CDR3 is TGCAGCGGTCAGAACACTGAAGCTTTCTTT. Amino acid sequence: CSGQNTEAFF.